This paragraph reports one T cell receptor (beta chain). Terminally differentiated effector memory CD45RA+ cells were excluded by CCR7 positive selection of CD45RO-negative cells. The data stem from a study of shared clonotypes between healthy human individuals. After removal of 4 bases from V and 5 bases from J, the junction contained 4 bases not matched to a gene. This CDR3 contains 13 residues. Germline loops: CDR1 SGHRS, CDR2 YFSETQ. TCRdb's copy holds only in-frame clones and misses some; the assay was immunoSEQ multiplex PCR. The table lists around 600,000 clones, roughly 98% of them singletons.

The rearrangement joins TRBV5-1 to TRBJ2-5; 8 bases are a match to TRBD1. Sequencing was carried out using naive CD8+ T cells sorted from blood. This TCR came from a young man in good health. CDR3 bases: TGCGCCAGCAGCATGGACAGGGAGGAGACCCAGTACTTC. Translated: CASSMDREETQYF.